In this sample, the clone carrying this TCR beta chain is medium-sized. The data are from a study of blood T cell repertoires in COVID-19. For the study at large: The study drew acute and convalescent COVID-19 samples from the United States, Italy and Spain. The analysed material was cDNA or gDNA that came from T cells, B-cell-depleted T cells, or PBMCs.

Authors' analysis steps: Estimation of nucleated cell counts relied on the amplification of reference gene primers. Data came from immunoSEQ multiplex PCR; TCRdb stores just in-frame clones and leaves some out. V and J calls plus clone size are reproduced from that table; the DNA served to infer D and trimming. The sample contains around 54,000 clones, about four fifths of which appear only once. Germline lookup yields CDR1 MRHNA and CDR2 SNTAGT. J lost 0 bases, V lost 4 bases, and 6 bases had no gene match. The CDR3 has 16 residues. Sequences were obtained from peripheral blood. The chain couples TRBV6-4 to TRBJ2-3; TRBD2 matches 8 bases. The TCR was taken from a woman aged 60-75 years with acute or convalescent COVID-19. This chain's CDR3 is CASSAQAGASTDTQYF. DNA of the CDR3: TGTGCCAGCAGTGCACAAGCGGGGGCTAGCACAGATACGCAGTATTTT.